Listed below are T cell receptor beta chains from one sample, sequenced in a study of cytomegalovirus exposure and HLA in healthy donors. The protocol was immunoSEQ multiplex PCR, while the TCRdb copy is restricted to in-frame clones and leaves out a portion. The data contain about 99,000 clones, 75% to 80% of them seen just once; the ten biggest clones take up 4.5% to 7%. Input material: PBMCs. All receptors come from a man aged 60 to 75 in good health and CMV-seropositive. Both conserved end residues are part of each CDR3.

v_call cdr3_aa
TRBV28 CASSLYSAANVLTF
TRBV6-5 CASSATSGGPDTQYF
TRBV11-2 CASSNPSGPGELFF
TRBV7-9 CANGGLRDEQFF
TRBV7-6 CASSLKQGNSPLHF
TRBV5-1 CASSPGWTESVGNTIYF
TRBV18 CASSPREIAYNEQFF
TRBV2 CASTNGGLAGGTDTQYF
TRBV6-5 CASRRVGVGEQFF
TRBV5-1 CASSAGTLVGNTIYF
TRBV27 CASSQEGLAEAFF
TRBV28 CASSLGTGNSPLHF
TRBV18 CASSPIAGPASGNTIYF
TRBV28 CASENPQGQGGMGYTF
TRBV14 CASSQVTSGDIGPNEQFF
TRBV29-1 CSAPTGTGYTF
TRBV7-9 CSSSWRTVSSYEQYF
TRBV5-1 CASSFSRGQSIEQYF
TRBV7-9 CASSLEGGQYF
TRBV6-6 CASSSRTGGDRQPQHF
TRBV5-1 CASSLAGGTSYEQYF
TRBV27 CASSLSRGTDTQYF
TRBV4-1 CASSPQLTGNQPQHF